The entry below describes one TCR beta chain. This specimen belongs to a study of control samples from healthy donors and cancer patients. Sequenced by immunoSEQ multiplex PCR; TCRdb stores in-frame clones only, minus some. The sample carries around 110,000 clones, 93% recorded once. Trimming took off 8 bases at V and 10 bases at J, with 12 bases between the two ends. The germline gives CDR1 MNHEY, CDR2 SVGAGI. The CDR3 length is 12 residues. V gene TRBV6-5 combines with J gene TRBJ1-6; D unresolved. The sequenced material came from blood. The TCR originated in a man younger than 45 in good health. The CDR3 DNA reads TGTGCCAGCCGGGGAAAGGGCTCACCCCTCCACTTT. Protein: CASRGKGSPLHF.